This entry concerns a single T cell receptor beta chain. Profiled with immunoSEQ multiplex PCR; TCRdb holds only in-frame clones, not every one. The profile shows 150,000 to 200,000 clones, approximately 94% of them singletons. The data were obtained in a study of control samples from healthy donors and cancer patients. This TCR was sampled from a man aged 55 to 69 with colorectal cancer. Sequenced sample: PBMCs.

The CDR3 nucleotides are TGTGCCAGTAGCGGACAGGGGACTGAAGCTTTCTTT. Its translation: CASSGQGTEAFF. The V gene is TRBV19, the J gene TRBJ1-1; TRBD1 aligns across 9 bases. Germline trimming cut 6 bases from V and 5 bases from J; bases unmatched to any gene: 1. The CDR3 is 12 amino acids. Germline values: CDR1 LNHDA, CDR2 SQIVND (reference sequence). The full variable domain, with the rest looked up from reference TRBV19 and TRBJ1-1, is DGGITQSPKYLFRKEGQNVTLSCEQNLNHDAMYWYRQDPGQGLRLIYYSQIVNDFQKGDIAEGYSVSREKKESFPLTVTSAQKNPTAFYLCASSGQGTEAFFGQGTRLTVV.